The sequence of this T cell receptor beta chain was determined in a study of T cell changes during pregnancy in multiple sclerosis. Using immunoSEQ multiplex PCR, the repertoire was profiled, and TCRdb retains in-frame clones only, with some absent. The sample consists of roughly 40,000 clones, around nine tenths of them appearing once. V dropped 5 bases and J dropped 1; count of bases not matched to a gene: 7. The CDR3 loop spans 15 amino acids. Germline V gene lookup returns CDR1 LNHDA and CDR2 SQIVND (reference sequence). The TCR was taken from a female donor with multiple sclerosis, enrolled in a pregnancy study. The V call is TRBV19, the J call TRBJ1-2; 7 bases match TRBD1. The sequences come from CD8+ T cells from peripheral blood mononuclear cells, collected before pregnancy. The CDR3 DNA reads TGTGCCAGTAGTCCCTCTAGGGACAGTAACTATGGCTACACCTTC. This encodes CASSPSRDSNYGYTF. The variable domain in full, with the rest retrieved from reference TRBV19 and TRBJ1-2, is DGGITQSPKYLFRKEGQNVTLSCEQNLNHDAMYWYRQDPGQGLRLIYYSQIVNDFQKGDIAEGYSVSREKKESFPLTVTSAQKNPTAFYLCASSPSRDSNYGYTFGSGTRLTVV.